This is a list of T cell receptor beta chains from one sample in a study of blood T cells in healthy people across ages. Each CDR3 protein is one row after TCRdb ran MiXCR on the 5' RACE reads. The sample contains 1.4 million to 1.5 million distinct CDR3 sequences, 42% of which appear only once. The sample consisted of blood. All receptors derive from a woman younger than 30 in good health. Both conserved end residues are part of each CDR3. The order of the fields is clone size, D gene, J gene, V gene, CDR3 protein, CDR3 DNA. A D gene is named only where the DNA matches it firmly. The size field is filled for only some rows; it gives once, few, many or a size class.

>NA|NA|TRBJ2-1|TRBV15
CATSRADYNEQFF
TGTGCCACCAGCAGAGCGGATTACAATGAGCAGTTCTTC
>NA|TRBD2|TRBJ2-7|TRBV27
CASAGLAGGRSYNEQYF
TGTGCCAGTGCCGGACTAGCGGGAGGGCGTTCCTACAATGAGCAGTACTTC
>NA|NA|TRBJ2-7|TRBV11-2
CASSSTASKGYNEQYF
TGTGCCAGCAGCTCCACGGCTTCAAAGGGGTACAATGAGCAGTACTTC
>few|NA|TRBJ1-2|TRBV20-1
CSAPGSTNGYTF
TGCAGTGCCCCCGGCAGCACGAATGGCTACACCTTC
>few|NA|TRBJ2-3|TRBV24-1
CATSDPTRDTQYF
TGTGCCACCAGTGATCCGACTAGAGATACGCAGTATTTT
>few|TRBD1|TRBJ2-3|TRBV7-2
CASSPRDRVTDTQYF
TGTGCCAGCAGCCCGAGGGACAGGGTTACAGATACGCAGTATTTT
>NA|NA|TRBJ2-5|TRBV20-1
CSARWGSETQYF
TGCAGTGCTAGGTGGGGGTCAGAGACCCAGTACTTC
>NA|NA|TRBJ2-7|TRBV20-1
CSASKSGLDRYEQYF
TGCAGTGCTAGTAAATCGGGACTGGACCGCTACGAGCAGTACTTC
>few|TRBD2|TRBJ2-7|TRBV5-5
CASSREVGYYEQYF
TGTGCCAGCAGCCGGGAGGTGGGATATTACGAGCAGTACTTC
>many|NA|TRBJ2-3|TRBV28
CASSPPLSDTQYF
TGTGCCAGCAGTCCGCCCCTCTCAGATACGCAGTATTTT
>NA|NA|TRBJ2-3|TRBV6-1
CASSSRVQRTDTQYF
TGTGCCAGCAGTTCGCGCGTCCAGCGAACAGATACGCAGTATTTT
>NA|NA|TRBJ1-4|TRBV12-3/TRBV12-4
CASSPFGGEKLFF
TGTGCCAGCAGTCCATTTGGGGGAGAAAAACTGTTTTTT
>few|TRBD1|TRBJ1-5|TRBV19
CASSRSDRANQPQHF
TGTGCCAGTAGTAGGTCGGACAGGGCAAATCAGCCCCAGCATTTT
>NA|TRBD1|TRBJ1-4|TRBV5-6
CASSFHLQGSVEKLFF
TGTGCCAGCAGCTTTCACCTACAGGGGTCCGTTGAAAAACTGTTTTTT
>NA|NA|TRBJ2-5|TRBV7-9
CASSLERAQYF
TGTGCCAGCAGCTTAGAGAGGGCACAGTACTTC
>NA|NA|TRBJ1-1|TRBV4-1
CASSQGRGGIAEAFF
TGCGCCAGCAGCCAAGGGAGGGGAGGAATCGCTGAAGCTTTCTTT
>NA|TRBD1|TRBJ2-2|TRBV3-1
CASSQTRTGGTGELFF
TGTGCCAGCAGCCAGACCCGGACAGGGGGCACCGGGGAGCTGTTTTTT
>NA|NA|TRBJ1-4|TRBV10-3
CAISQPGTMEKLFF
TGTGCCATCAGCCAGCCCGGGACAATGGAAAAACTGTTTTTT
>NA|NA|TRBJ2-1|TRBV7-9
CASNPPPNNEQFF
TGTGCCAGCAATCCTCCCCCAAACAATGAGCAGTTCTTC
>NA|TRBD2|TRBJ2-5|TRBV3-1
CASSHAGLAGMETQYF
TGTGCCAGCAGCCATGCGGGACTAGCGGGAATGGAGACCCAGTACTTC
>NA|TRBD2|TRBJ2-1|TRBV10-3
CAISESGLAGDEQFF
TGTGCCATCAGTGAGTCGGGACTAGCGGGAGATGAGCAGTTCTTC
>NA|NA|TRBJ1-2|TRBV5-1
CASNLVGSNYGYTF
TGCGCCAGCAACTTGGTCGGAAGCAACTATGGCTACACCTTC
>NA|TRBD2|TRBJ2-2|TRBV3-1
CASTQAGTSGGTGELFF
TGTGCCAGCACCCAGGCGGGGACTAGCGGGGGTACCGGGGAGCTGTTTTTT
>few|NA|TRBJ2-3|TRBV20-1
CSARDIGGLTDTQYF
TGCAGTGCTAGAGATATCGGGGGGCTAACAGATACGCAGTATTTT
>NA|NA|TRBJ2-7|TRBV27
CASSLIQGSAYEQYF
TGTGCCAGCAGTTTAATTCAGGGGTCCGCCTACGAGCAGTACTTC
>few|NA|TRBJ2-1|TRBV20-1
CSASRGSYEQFF
TGCAGTGCGTCTCGGGGGAGTTATGAGCAGTTCTTC
>NA|TRBD1|TRBJ1-2|TRBV5-1
CASSLEGQKFYGYTF
TGCGCCAGCAGCTTGGAGGGACAGAAGTTCTATGGCTACACCTTC
>NA|TRBD2|TRBJ2-1|TRBV19
CASSIAGGPRNEQFF
TGTGCCAGTAGTATAGCGGGAGGGCCCCGGAATGAGCAGTTCTTC
>NA|NA|TRBJ2-1|TRBV6-1
CASSEGGYSSYNEQFF
TGTGCCAGCAGTGAAGGGGGATACTCTTCCTACAATGAGCAGTTCTTC
>NA|NA|TRBJ2-1|TRBV29-1
CSGRVATNNEQFF
TGCAGCGGGCGGGTTGCGACAAACAATGAGCAGTTCTTC
>NA|NA|TRBJ2-3|TRBV6-5
CASSRGPSSDKQYF
TGTGCCAGCAGCCGTGGACCGTCTTCGGATAAGCAGTATTTT
>many|NA|TRBJ2-7|TRBV29-1
CSGDFGDEQYF
TGCAGCGGGGACTTCGGGGACGAGCAGTACTTC
>few|TRBD2|TRBJ2-3|TRBV20-1
CSARGGSGLAFTDTQYF
TGCAGTGCTAGAGGGGGTTCGGGACTAGCCTTCACAGATACGCAGTATTTT
>NA|NA|TRBJ2-3|TRBV4-1
CASSQDPPSTDTQYF
TGCGCCAGCAGCCAAGATCCACCTAGCACAGATACGCAGTATTTT
>NA|TRBD2|TRBJ2-4|TRBV3-1
CASSQPSSGVAKNIQYF
TGTGCCAGCAGCCAGCCATCTAGCGGGGTAGCCAAAAACATTCAGTACTTC
>NA|TRBD1|TRBJ2-7|TRBV6-5
CASIPGQGKYEQYF
TGTGCCAGCATACCGGGACAGGGGAAGTACGAGCAGTACTTC
>NA|TRBD2|TRBJ2-7|TRBV7-2
CASSPNAGVRYEQYF
TGTGCCAGCAGCCCGAATGCGGGAGTTAGGTACGAGCAGTACTTC
>NA|NA|TRBJ2-1|TRBV27
CASSLKYLDYNEQFF
TGTGCCAGCAGTTTAAAGTACCTTGATTACAATGAGCAGTTCTTC
>few|NA|TRBJ1-2|TRBV12-3/TRBV12-4
CASRLTGLYGYTF
TGTGCCAGCAGATTAACAGGGTTATATGGCTACACCTTC